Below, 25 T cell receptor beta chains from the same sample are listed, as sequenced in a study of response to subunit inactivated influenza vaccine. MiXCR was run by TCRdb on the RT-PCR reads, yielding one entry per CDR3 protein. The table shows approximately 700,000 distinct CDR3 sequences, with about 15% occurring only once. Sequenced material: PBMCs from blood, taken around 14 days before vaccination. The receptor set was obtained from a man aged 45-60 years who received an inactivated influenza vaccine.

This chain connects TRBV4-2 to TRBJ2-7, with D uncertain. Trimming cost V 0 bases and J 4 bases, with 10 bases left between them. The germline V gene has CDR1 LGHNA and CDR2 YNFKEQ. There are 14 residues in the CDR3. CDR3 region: CASSQDKGEYEQYF. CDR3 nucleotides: TGTGCCAGCAGCCAAGATAAAGGAGAATACGAGCAGTACTTC.

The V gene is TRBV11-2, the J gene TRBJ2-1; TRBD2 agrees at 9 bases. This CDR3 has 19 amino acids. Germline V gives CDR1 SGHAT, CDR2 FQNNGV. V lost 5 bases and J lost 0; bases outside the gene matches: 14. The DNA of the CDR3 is TGTGCCAGCAGCCCCCGCAGCGGGAGGTATCCTAGCTCCTACAATGAGCAGTTCTTC. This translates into CASSPRSGRYPSSYNEQFF.

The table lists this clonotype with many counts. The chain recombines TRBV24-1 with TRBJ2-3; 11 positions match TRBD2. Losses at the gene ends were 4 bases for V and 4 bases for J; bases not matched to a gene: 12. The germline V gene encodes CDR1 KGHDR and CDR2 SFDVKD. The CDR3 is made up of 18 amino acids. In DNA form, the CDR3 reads TGTGCCACCAGTGACCCCACTATAGCGGGGGGGGGGCCAGATACGCAGTATTTT. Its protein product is CATSDPTIAGGGPDTQYF.

Here the CDR3 reads CASSVLPGQLYEQYF. CDR3 in DNA: TGTGCCAGCAGCGTACTACCGGGACAGCTTTACGAGCAGTACTTC. The chain is built from TRBV9 and TRBJ2-7, with TRBD1 identical over 7 bases. The CDR3 is made up of 15 amino acids. Germline values: CDR1 SGDLS, CDR2 YYNGEE. Losses at the gene ends were 1 base for V and 4 bases for J; bases not matched to a gene: 8.

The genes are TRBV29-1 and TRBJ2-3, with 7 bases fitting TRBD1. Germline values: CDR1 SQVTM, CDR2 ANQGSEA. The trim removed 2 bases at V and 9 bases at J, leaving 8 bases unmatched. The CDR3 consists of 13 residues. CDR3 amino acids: CSVESSGTVTQYF. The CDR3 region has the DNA TGCAGCGTTGAATCTTCTGGGACAGTAACGCAGTATTTT.

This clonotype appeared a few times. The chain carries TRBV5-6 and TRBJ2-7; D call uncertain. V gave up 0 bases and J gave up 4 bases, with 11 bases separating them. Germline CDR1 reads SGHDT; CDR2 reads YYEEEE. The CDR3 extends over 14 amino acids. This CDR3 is CASSLADLGYEQYF. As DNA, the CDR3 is TGTGCCAGCAGCTTGGCCGATCTGGGATACGAGCAGTACTTC.

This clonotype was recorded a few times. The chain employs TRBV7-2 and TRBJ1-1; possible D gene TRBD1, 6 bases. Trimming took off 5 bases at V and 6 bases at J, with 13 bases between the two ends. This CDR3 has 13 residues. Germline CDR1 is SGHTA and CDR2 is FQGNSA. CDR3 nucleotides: TGTGCCAGCAGCATTTACAGGGAGTCTGAAGCTTTCTTT. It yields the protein CASSIYRESEAFF.

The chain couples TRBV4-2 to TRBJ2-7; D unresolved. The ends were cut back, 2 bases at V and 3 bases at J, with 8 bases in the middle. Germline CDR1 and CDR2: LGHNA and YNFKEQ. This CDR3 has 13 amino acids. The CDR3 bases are TGTGCCAGCAGCCAAAGTTCTAGCTACGAGCAGTACTTC. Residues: CASSQSSSYEQYF.

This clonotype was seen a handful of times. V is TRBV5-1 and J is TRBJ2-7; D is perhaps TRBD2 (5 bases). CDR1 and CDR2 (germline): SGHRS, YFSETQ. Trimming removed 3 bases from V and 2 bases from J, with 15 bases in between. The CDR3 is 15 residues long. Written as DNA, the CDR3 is TGCGCCAGCAGCTCACACGGGGAGCCCCCCTACGAGCAGTACTTC. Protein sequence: CASSSHGEPPYEQYF. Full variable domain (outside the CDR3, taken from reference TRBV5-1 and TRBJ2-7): KAGVTQTPRYLIKTRGQQVTLSCSPISGHRSVSWYQQTPGQGLQFLFEYFSETQRNKGNFPGRFSGRQFSNSRSEMNVSTLELGDSALYLCASSSHGEPPYEQYFGPGTRLTVT.

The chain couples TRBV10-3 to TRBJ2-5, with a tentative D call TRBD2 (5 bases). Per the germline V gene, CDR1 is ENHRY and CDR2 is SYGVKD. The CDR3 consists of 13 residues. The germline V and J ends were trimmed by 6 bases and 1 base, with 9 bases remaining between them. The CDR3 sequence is CAIRGEVQETQYF. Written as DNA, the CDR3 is TGTGCCATCAGGGGAGAAGTCCAAGAGACCCAGTACTTC.

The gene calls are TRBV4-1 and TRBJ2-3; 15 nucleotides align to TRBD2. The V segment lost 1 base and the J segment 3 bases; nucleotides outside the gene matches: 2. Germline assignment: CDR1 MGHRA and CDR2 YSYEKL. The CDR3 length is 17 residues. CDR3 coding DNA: TGCGCCAGCAGCCAAGGGACTAGCGGGGGGGCAACAGATACGCAGTATTTT. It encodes CASSQGTSGGATDTQYF.

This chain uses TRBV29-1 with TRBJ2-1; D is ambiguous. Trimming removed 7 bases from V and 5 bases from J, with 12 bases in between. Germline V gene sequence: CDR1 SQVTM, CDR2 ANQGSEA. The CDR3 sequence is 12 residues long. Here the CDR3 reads CSGRHGHNEQFF. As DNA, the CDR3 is TGCAGCGGTAGACACGGCCACAATGAGCAGTTCTTC.

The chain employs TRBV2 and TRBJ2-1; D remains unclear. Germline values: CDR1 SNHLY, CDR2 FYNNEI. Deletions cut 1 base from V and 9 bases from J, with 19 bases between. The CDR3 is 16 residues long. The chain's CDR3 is CASSEEGILGFTEQFF. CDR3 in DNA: TGTGCCAGCAGTGAAGAAGGGATCCTAGGGTTCACTGAGCAGTTCTTC.

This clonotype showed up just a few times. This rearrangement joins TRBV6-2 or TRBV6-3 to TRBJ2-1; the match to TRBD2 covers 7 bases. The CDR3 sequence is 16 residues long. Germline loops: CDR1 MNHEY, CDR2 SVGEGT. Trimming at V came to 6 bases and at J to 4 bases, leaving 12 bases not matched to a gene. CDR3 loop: CASSSLSGLKYNEQFF. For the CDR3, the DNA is TGTGCCAGCAGCTCCCTTAGCGGGCTCAAGTACAATGAGCAGTTCTTC.

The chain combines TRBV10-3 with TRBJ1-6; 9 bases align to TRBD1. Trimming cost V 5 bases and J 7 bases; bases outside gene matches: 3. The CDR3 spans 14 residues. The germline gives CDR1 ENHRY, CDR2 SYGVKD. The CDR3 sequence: CAISRGQGNSPLHF. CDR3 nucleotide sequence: TGTGCCATCAGTAGGGGACAGGGAAATTCACCCCTCCACTTT.

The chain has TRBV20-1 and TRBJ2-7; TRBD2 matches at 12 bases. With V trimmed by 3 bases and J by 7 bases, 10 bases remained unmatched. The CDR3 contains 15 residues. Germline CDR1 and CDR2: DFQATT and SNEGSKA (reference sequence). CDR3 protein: CSARDLAGGPWEQYF. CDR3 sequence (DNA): TGCAGTGCTAGGGATCTAGCGGGAGGGCCCTGGGAGCAGTACTTC.

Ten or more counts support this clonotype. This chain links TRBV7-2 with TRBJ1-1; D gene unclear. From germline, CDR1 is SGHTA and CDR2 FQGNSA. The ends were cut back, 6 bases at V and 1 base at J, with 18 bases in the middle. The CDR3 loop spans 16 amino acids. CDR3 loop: CASSVNGRGGNTEAFF. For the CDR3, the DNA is TGTGCCAGCAGTGTTAACGGTCGGGGAGGGAACACTGAAGCTTTCTTT.

For the CDR3, the DNA is TGTGCCAGCAGGGGGACCGTGGGCGCCAATCAGCCCCAGCATTTT. It yields the protein CASRGTVGANQPQHF. The chain recombines TRBV6-2 or TRBV6-3 with TRBJ1-5; D might be TRBD1 (5 bases). V gave up 6 bases and J gave up 3 bases, with 15 bases separating them. This CDR3 spans 15 amino acids. Germline CDR1 reads MNHEY; CDR2 reads SVGEGT.

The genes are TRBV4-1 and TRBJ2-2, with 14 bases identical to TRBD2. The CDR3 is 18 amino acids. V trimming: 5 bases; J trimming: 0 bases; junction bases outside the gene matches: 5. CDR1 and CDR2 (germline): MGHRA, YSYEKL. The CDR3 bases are TGCGCCAGCAGCAGGGGACTAGCGGGGGTCCCGAACACCGGGGAGCTGTTTTTT. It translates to CASSRGLAGVPNTGELFF.

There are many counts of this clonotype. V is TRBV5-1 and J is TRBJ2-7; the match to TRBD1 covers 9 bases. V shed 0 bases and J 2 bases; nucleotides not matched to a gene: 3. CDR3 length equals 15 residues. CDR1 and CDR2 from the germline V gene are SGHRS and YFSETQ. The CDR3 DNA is TGCGCCAGCAGCTTGGTCGGGACAGGGCCCTACGAGCAGTACTTC. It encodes CASSLVGTGPYEQYF.

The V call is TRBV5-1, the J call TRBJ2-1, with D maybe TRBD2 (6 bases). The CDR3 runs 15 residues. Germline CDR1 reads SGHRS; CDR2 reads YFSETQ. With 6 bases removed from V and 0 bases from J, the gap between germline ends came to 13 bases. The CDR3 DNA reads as TGCGCCAGCACCGCCTACGGGGGCTCCTACAATGAGCAGTTCTTC. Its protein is CASTAYGGSYNEQFF.

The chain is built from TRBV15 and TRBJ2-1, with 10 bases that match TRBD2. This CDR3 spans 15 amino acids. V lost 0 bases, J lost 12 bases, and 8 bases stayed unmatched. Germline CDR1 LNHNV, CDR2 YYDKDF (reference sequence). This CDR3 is CATSRDPASGGGQFF. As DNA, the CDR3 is TGTGCCACCAGCAGAGATCCGGCTAGCGGGGGTGGGCAGTTCTTC.

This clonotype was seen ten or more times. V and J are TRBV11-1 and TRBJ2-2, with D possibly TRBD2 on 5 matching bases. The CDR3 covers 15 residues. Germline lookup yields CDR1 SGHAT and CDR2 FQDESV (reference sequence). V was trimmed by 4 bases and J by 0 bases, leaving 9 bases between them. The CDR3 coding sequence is TGTGCCAGCAGCTCCGCCGGGACGAACACCGGGGAGCTGTTTTTT. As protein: CASSSAGTNTGELFF.

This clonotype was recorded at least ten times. CDR3 sequence (DNA): TGTGCCAGCAGTTTAGGGGCGACATTTAATAGGAACACTGAAGCTTTCTTT. It translates to CASSLGATFNRNTEAFF. The rearrangement links TRBV12-3 or TRBV12-4 to TRBJ1-1; the D is unclear. Trimming took 1 base from V and 1 from J, leaving 16 bases between them. CDR3 length: 17 amino acids.

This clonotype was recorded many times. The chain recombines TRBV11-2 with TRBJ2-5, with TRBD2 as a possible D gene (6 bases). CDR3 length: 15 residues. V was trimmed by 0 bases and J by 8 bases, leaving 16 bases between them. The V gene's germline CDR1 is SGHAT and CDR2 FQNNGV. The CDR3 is CASSLDLTGVDTQYF. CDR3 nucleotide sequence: TGTGCCAGCAGCTTAGATCTGACGGGGGTGGACACCCAGTACTTC.